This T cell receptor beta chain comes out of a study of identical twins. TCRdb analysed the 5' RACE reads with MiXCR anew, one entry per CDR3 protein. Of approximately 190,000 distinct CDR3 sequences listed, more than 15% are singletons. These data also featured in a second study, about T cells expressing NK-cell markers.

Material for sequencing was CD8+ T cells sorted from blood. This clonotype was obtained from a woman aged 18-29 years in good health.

The CDR3 region is CSARSHDTFYEQYF. CDR3 in DNA: TGCAGTGCTAGATCGCACGACACATTCTACGAGCAGTACTTC. This sequence joins TRBV20-1 and TRBJ2-7; D ambiguous. This CDR3 region has 14 residues. In germline, CDR1 is DFQATT, CDR2 SNEGSKA (reference sequence). Trimming cost V 2 bases and J 3 bases, with 14 bases left between them.